The rows below give T cell receptor beta chains drawn from one sample of a study of Ad26.COV2.S vaccination and SARS-CoV-2 variants. Here immunoSEQ multiplex PCR was the method, and the copy in TCRdb shows in-frame clones only, minus some. The table shows about 350,000 clones, with under 95% occurring only once. Sample: peripheral blood, taken after recovery from COVID-19. The receptors were gathered from a human donor who had recovered from COVID-19. Both conserved end residues are part of each CDR3. A D gene is named only where the DNA matches it firmly. A clone size is listed for some rows: how often the clone was seen (once, few, many), or a class if it is expanded.

D,V,J,size,DNA,CDR3
-,TRBV13,TRBJ2-1,-,TGTGCCAGCAGCTTTATTGGGAATGAGCAGTTCTTC,CASSFIGNEQFF
-,TRBV5-1,TRBJ1-1,-,TGCGCCAGCAGCAAGGACAGTAACACTGAAGCTTTCTTT,CASSKDSNTEAFF
TRBD1,TRBV12-3/TRBV12-4,TRBJ1-1,-,TGTGCCAGCAATAACAGGGGGGACACTGAAGCTTTCTTT,CASNNRGDTEAFF
-,TRBV15,TRBJ1-1,-,TGTGCCACCAGCACTTGGCCCTCGAACACTGAAGCTTTCTTT,CATSTWPSNTEAFF
-,TRBV24-1,TRBJ2-1,once,TGTGCCACCAGTGACCCGGGGACCAACAATGAGCAGTTCTTC,CATSDPGTNNEQFF
TRBD2,TRBV9,TRBJ2-3,-,TGTGCCAGCAGCGTTTTAGCGGGGGGCACAGATACGCAGTATTTT,CASSVLAGGTDTQYF
-,TRBV7-8,TRBJ2-2,-,TGTGCCAGCAGCTTAGCGGCGCTAGCCCTCACCGGGGAGCTGTTTTTT,CASSLAALALTGELFF
-,TRBV4-3,TRBJ1-5,once,TGCGCCAGCAGCCAAGATGGGCAGACTAATCAGCCCCAGCATTTT,CASSQDGQTNQPQHF
-,TRBV29-1,TRBJ2-3,-,TGCAGCGTTTCACATGTAGGCACAGATACGCAGTATTTT,CSVSHVGTDTQYF
-,TRBV2,TRBJ1-1,-,TGTGCCAGCAGTATCGGGGGTATTATGGTGGCTTTCTTT,CASSIGGIMVAFF
-,TRBV5-1,TRBJ1-2,-,TGCGCCAGCAGCTTGGACGGGGGGCGAAGCTACACCTTC,CASSLDGGRSYTF
TRBD1,TRBV10-2,TRBJ1-3,-,TGCGCCAGCAGCCTTAAACTCGGACAGGTTGGAAACACCATATATTTT,CASSLKLGQVGNTIYF
-,TRBV5-4,TRBJ1-2,-,TGTGCCAGCAGCTTGTCCGCAGGGGCAGACACCTTC,CASSLSAGADTF
-,TRBV5-4,TRBJ1-1,once,TGTGCCAGCAGCTTGGGTTCCACAGGAATGAACACTGAAGCTTTCTTT,CASSLGSTGMNTEAFF
-,TRBV3-1/TRBV3-2,TRBJ2-7,-,TGTGCCAGCAGCCAAGAGACCGAGCAGTACTTC,CASSQETEQYF
-,TRBV5-7,TRBJ1-5,-,TGTGCCAGCAGCTTATGTGACCGAGTCAATCAGCCCCAGCATTTT,CASSLCDRVNQPQHF
TRBD1,TRBV27,TRBJ1-2,-,TGTGCCAGCAGTCCGGGACAGGCCTCTAACTATGGCTACACCTTC,CASSPGQASNYGYTF
-,TRBV3-1/TRBV3-2,TRBJ2-7,-,TGTGCCAGCAGCCACTCCTACGAGCAGTACTTC,CASSHSYEQYF
TRBD2,TRBV18,TRBJ2-5,-,TGTGCCAGCTCACCCCTAGCGGAGAAAGAGACCCAGTACTTC,CASSPLAEKETQYF
TRBD1,TRBV12-5,TRBJ1-2,-,TGTGCTAGTGGTCAGACAGGGGCGAAAAGCTACACCTTC,CASGQTGAKSYTF
TRBD1,TRBV9,TRBJ1-1,-,TGTGCCAGCAGCGCGACAGGGCTGGGCACTGAAGCTTTCTTT,CASSATGLGTEAFF
-,TRBV12-3/TRBV12-4,TRBJ1-3,-,TGTGCCAGCAGTCTACAGGGAAACACCATATATTTT,CASSLQGNTIYF
-,TRBV13,TRBJ2-3,-,TGTGCCAGCAGCAGAAGGGGTCGCGATACGCAGTATTTT,CASSRRGRDTQYF
TRBD1,TRBV6-5,TRBJ2-7,once,TGTGCCAGCAGGCCGGGACAGGGATACTACGAGCAGTACTTC,CASRPGQGYYEQYF
TRBD1,TRBV4-3,TRBJ1-6,-,TGCGCCAGCAGCCAGGACAGGGGGTACAATTCACCCCTCCACTTT,CASSQDRGYNSPLHF
TRBD2,TRBV5-1,TRBJ2-3,-,TGCGCCAGCAGGCTTAGCGGGGCTGATACGCAGTATTTT,CASRLSGADTQYF
TRBD2,TRBV5-4,TRBJ2-3,-,TGTGCCAGCAGCTTGGATGCTAGCGGGGGCACAGATACGCAGTATTTT,CASSLDASGGTDTQYF
-,TRBV21-1,TRBJ2-7,-,TGTGCCAGCAGCAAAGGTGAGCCCCACTACGAGCAGTACTTC,CASSKGEPHYEQYF
-,TRBV10-3,TRBJ2-1,-,TGTGCCATCAGTGAACTCGCCACCAGGGGAGAGCAGTTCTTC,CAISELATRGEQFF
-,TRBV5-5,TRBJ1-4,-,TGTGCCAGCAGCAAACCCGGGGGGGAGAATGAAAAACTGTTTTTT,CASSKPGGENEKLFF
-,TRBV7-9,TRBJ1-5,-,TGTGCCAGCAGCTTAGTAGGGGATCAGCCCCAGCATTTT,CASSLVGDQPQHF
-,TRBV3-1/TRBV3-2,TRBJ1-2,-,TGTGCCAGCAGCCAACGGGGGTTGGGAATTAACTATGGCTACACCTTC,CASSQRGLGINYGYTF
-,TRBV10-1,TRBJ2-7,-,TGCGCCAGCAGTGAGTGGCCGACTAAGACCGAGCAGTACTTC,CASSEWPTKTEQYF
-,TRBV27,TRBJ1-5,-,TGTGCCAGCAGTTTATTTTTAAATCAGCCCCAGCATTTT,CASSLFLNQPQHF
TRBD1,TRBV30,TRBJ1-1,few,TGTGCCTGGAGTGCCGGGAAGGGGGCAAAACTAGGCACTGAAGCTTTCTTT,CAWSAGKGAKLGTEAFF
-,TRBV12-1,TRBJ1-1,-,TGTGCCAGCAGCTTTTCCCCGGGACAGGGGAACATGAACACTGAAGCTTTCTTT,CASSFSPGQGNMNTEAFF
-,TRBV10-3,TRBJ1-1,-,TGTGCCATCAGGGGCGGGGGGGCAGGTTTTGGAGCTTTCTTT,CAIRGGGAGFGAFF